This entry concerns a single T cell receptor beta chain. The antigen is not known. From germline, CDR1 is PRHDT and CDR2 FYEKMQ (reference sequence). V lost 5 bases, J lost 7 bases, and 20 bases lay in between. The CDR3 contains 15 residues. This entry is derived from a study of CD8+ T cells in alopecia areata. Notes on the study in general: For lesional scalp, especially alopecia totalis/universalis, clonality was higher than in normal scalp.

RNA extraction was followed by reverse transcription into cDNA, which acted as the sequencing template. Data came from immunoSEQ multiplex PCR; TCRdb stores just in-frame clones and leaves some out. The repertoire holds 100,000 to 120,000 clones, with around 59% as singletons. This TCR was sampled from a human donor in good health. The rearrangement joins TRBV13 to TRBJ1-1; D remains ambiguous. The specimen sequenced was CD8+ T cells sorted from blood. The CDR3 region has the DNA TGTGCCAGCAGCCGAGGCGGCGATGGGGATAATGAAGCTTTCTTT. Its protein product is CASSRGGDGDNEAFF.